These 21 T cell receptor beta chains originate from one sample sequenced in a study of blood T cell repertoires in COVID-19. Some clones are missing from TCRdb's copy, which holds only in-frame ones; the method was immunoSEQ multiplex PCR. The profile shows some 150,000 clones, more than 75% of them singletons. The sample consisted of peripheral blood. The receptor source for this set is a human donor with acute or convalescent COVID-19. The donor label of this sample is uncertain.

J is TRBJ1-1 and V is TRBV6-6, with D possibly TRBD1 on 5 matching bases. The V and J ends lost 6 bases and 4 bases respectively, with 18 bases between them. Germline V gives CDR1 MNHNY, CDR2 SVGAGI (reference sequence). The CDR3 is made up of 15 amino acids. In DNA form, the CDR3 reads TGTGCCAGCAGACTTACGTCGGGGGGAGGCACTGAAGCTTTCTTT. It yields the protein CASRLTSGGGTEAFF.

The V and J genes are TRBV9 and TRBJ1-6, with D maybe TRBD1 (5 bases). Trimming left V 4 bases short and J 9 bases short, with 20 bases between. Germline-derived CDR1 and CDR2 are SGDLS and YYNGEE. The CDR3 covers 16 residues. This chain's CDR3 is CASSPQQHGGSSPLHF. The CDR3, as DNA: TGTGCCAGCAGCCCCCAGCAGCATGGGGGGAGTTCACCCCTCCACTTT.

The V and J genes are TRBV5-1 and TRBJ2-7; D is unresolved. This CDR3 is 15 amino acids long. V was shortened by 0 bases and J by 2 bases, with 12 bases between the two germline ends. Germline assignment: CDR1 SGHRS and CDR2 YFSETQ. The CDR3 is CASSLVSLCPYEQYV. CDR3 coding DNA: TGCGCCAGCAGCTTGGTGTCCTTATGTCCCTACGAGCAGTACGTC.

This chain connects TRBV3-1 (or the pseudogene TRBV3-2) to TRBJ2-5; D is perhaps TRBD1 (6 bases). V was pared by 5 bases and J by 4 bases, with 17 bases between. This CDR3 is 15 amino acids long. The germline V gene encodes CDR1 LGHDT and CDR2 YNNKEL (reference sequence). The CDR3 nucleotides are TGTGCCAGCAGCACCAAGGGGGTCAAACGAGAGACCCAGTACTTC. The encoded protein is CASSTKGVKRETQYF.

CDR3 in amino acids: CATSDLGTSGRRNTGELFF. In DNA, the CDR3 is TGTGCCACCAGTGATTTGGGGACTAGCGGGAGAAGGAACACCGGGGAGCTGTTTTTT. V usage is TRBV24-1 and J usage is TRBJ2-2; 14 nucleotides align to TRBD2. Germline V gene sequence: CDR1 KGHDR, CDR2 SFDVKD. The CDR3 runs to 19 residues. Unmatched junction bases numbered 3, after V lost 0 bases and J lost 1 base.

The V call is TRBV9, the J call TRBJ2-1; tentatively, D is TRBD2 (6 bases). CDR3 length: 15 amino acids. V was trimmed by 0 bases and J by 7 bases, leaving 14 bases between them. Germline CDR1 SGDLS, CDR2 YYNGEE. DNA for the CDR3: TGTGCCAGCAGCGTAGAGGGACTGCCTGGGAATGAGCAGTTCTTC. Translating it yields CASSVEGLPGNEQFF.

The chain has TRBV5-1 and TRBJ2-3; D perhaps matches TRBD1 (5 bases). V lost 5 bases, J lost 1 base, and 11 bases lay in between. This CDR3 comprises 14 residues. Germline V CDR1 and CDR2: SGHRS, YFSETQ. This CDR3 is CASRNRLGTDTQYF. The DNA of the CDR3 is TGCGCCAGCAGAAACAGGTTAGGCACAGATACGCAGTATTTT.

The chain is built from TRBV6-1 and TRBJ1-1; no reliable D call. V lost 3 bases and J 1 base, leaving 9 bases between the germline ends. There are 14 residues in the CDR3. Germline V gene data show CDR1 as MNHNS and CDR2 as SASEGT. The CDR3 loop is CASSDRRANTEAFF. The DNA for the CDR3 is TGTGCCAGCAGTGACCGGAGGGCGAACACTGAAGCTTTCTTT.

The V and J genes are TRBV6-5 and TRBJ1-4; 7 bases align to TRBD1. The CDR3 is made up of 16 amino acids. V dropped 1 base and J dropped 3; count of bases not matched to a gene: 5. The germline CDR1 and CDR2 sequences are MNHEY and SVGAGI. The chain's CDR3 is CASSYLPGQSNEKLFF. In DNA form, the CDR3 reads TGTGCCAGCAGTTACTTACCGGGACAGTCTAATGAAAAACTGTTTTTT.

The rearrangement joins TRBV24-1 to TRBJ1-1, with D unclear. CDR3 size: 14 residues. Germline CDR1 is KGHDR and CDR2 is SFDVKD. Trimming took off 7 bases at V and 1 base at J, with 12 bases between the two ends. The CDR3 DNA reads as TGTGCCACCAGAGCCGGGAACAAGAACACTGAAGCTTTCTTT. Its translation: CATRAGNKNTEAFF.

The chain is built from TRBV5-1 and TRBJ1-1; D is ambiguous. From germline, CDR1 is SGHRS and CDR2 YFSETQ. The V end lost 1 base, the J end lost 4 bases, and 8 bases lay between the germline ends. The CDR3 is made up of 13 amino acids. The CDR3 coding sequence is TGCGCCAGCAGCTTGAACTCCGGCACTGAAGCTTTCTTT. It specifies CASSLNSGTEAFF.

The rearrangement links TRBV30 to TRBJ1-1; TRBD1 matches at 7 bases. Trimming took 4 bases from V and 3 from J; bases not matched to a gene: 2. The germline V gene encodes CDR1 GTSNPN and CDR2 SVGIG (reference sequence). The CDR3 is made up of 12 amino acids. The CDR3 region is CAWNDRDTEAFF. The CDR3 DNA reads TGTGCCTGGAACGACAGGGACACTGAAGCTTTCTTT.

The chain combines TRBV4-3 with TRBJ2-7, with D tentatively TRBD2 (6 bases). The ends were cut back, 4 bases at V and 2 bases at J, with 18 bases in the middle. The CDR3 runs 16 residues. Per the germline V gene, CDR1 is LGHNA and CDR2 is YSLEER. The CDR3 DNA sequence: TGCGCCAGCAGCCCACATACGAATGCGGGAACCTACGAGCAGTACTTC. Its protein product is CASSPHTNAGTYEQYF.

The CDR3 is CASSQGTGPGYTF. The DNA of the CDR3 is TGTGCCAGCAGCCAAGGGACAGGGCCTGGCTACACCTTC. The gene calls are TRBV3-1 (or the pseudogene TRBV3-2) and TRBJ1-2; 8 positions match TRBD1. The germline V gene encodes CDR1 LGHDT and CDR2 YNNKEL (reference sequence). With 1 base clipped from V and 7 bases from J, the junction kept 2 bases outside the gene matches. The CDR3 is 13 amino acids.

The rearrangement joins TRBV19 to TRBJ1-5; TRBD1 is a possible D gene (5 bases). V lost 3 bases to trimming and J lost 3 bases, with 15 bases between them. This CDR3 contains 16 residues. Germline loops: CDR1 LNHDA, CDR2 SQIVND (reference sequence). The CDR3 DNA follows: TGTGCCAGTAGTATTCAGGGTCTTGGAGTCAATCAGCCCCAGCATTTT. Translation gives CASSIQGLGVNQPQHF.

This clone was seen more than once but under ten times. J is TRBJ1-1 and V is TRBV4-3, with 9 bases aligning to TRBD1. V gave up 4 bases and J gave up 5 bases; unmatched junction bases: 5. This CDR3 has 14 residues. Germline V gene data show CDR1 as LGHNA and CDR2 as YSLEER. CDR3 in DNA: TGCGCCAGCAGCCTCAACAGGGGGCGGACTGAAGCTTTCTTT. Protein sequence: CASSLNRGRTEAFF.

The chain couples TRBV30 to TRBJ2-3; D is unclear. This CDR3 comprises 15 residues. Trimming left V 0 bases short and J 3 bases short, with 13 bases between. Germline CDR1 GTSNPN, CDR2 SVGIG (reference sequence). This CDR3 reads CAWSVLLYSTDTQYF. The CDR3 coding sequence is TGTGCCTGGAGTGTACTTTTATACAGTACAGATACGCAGTATTTT. Full variable domain (rest looked up from reference TRBV30 and TRBJ2-3): SQTIHQWPATLVQPVGSPLSLECTVEGTSNPNLYWYRQAAGRGLQLLFYSVGIGQISSEVPQNLSASRPQDRQFILSSKKLLLSDSGFYLCAWSVLLYSTDTQYFGPGTRLTVL.

This clone has just a few counts. The rearrangement uses TRBV5-4 and TRBJ1-3; D possibly corresponds to TRBD1 (6 bases). The CDR3 has 15 residues. Germline CDR1 reads SGHNT; CDR2 reads YYREEE (reference sequence). V lost 4 bases and J lost 0, with 11 bases in between. The CDR3 bases are TGTGCCAGCAGCCAAGACAGGACCTCTGGAAACACCATATATTTT. Residues: CASSQDRTSGNTIYF.

This chain joins TRBV6-4 and TRBJ1-2; 9 bases fit TRBD1. Germline CDR1 is MRHNA and CDR2 is SNTAGT. V lost 6 bases and J lost 7; bases outside the gene matches: 9. The CDR3 covers 14 residues. In DNA form, the CDR3 reads TGTGCCAGCAGACCGGGGACAGGGATAGGTGGCTACACCTTC. Protein sequence: CASRPGTGIGGYTF.

CDR3 loop: CASSLGRLNTGELFF. The CDR3 coding sequence is TGCGCCAGCAGCTTGGGTCGGTTGAACACCGGGGAGCTGTTTTTT. The chain recombines TRBV5-1 with TRBJ2-2, with D hard to call. V lost 0 bases, J lost 1 base, and 7 bases lay in between. The CDR3 spans 15 residues. In germline, CDR1 is SGHRS, CDR2 YFSETQ.

This CDR3 is CASSFGPQGIADTQYF. CDR3 DNA: TGCGCCAGCAGCTTCGGCCCTCAGGGGATTGCAGATACGCAGTATTTT. The chain links TRBV5-1 to TRBJ2-3; D might be TRBD1 (6 bases). With 2 bases removed from V and 4 bases from J, the gap between germline ends came to 17 bases. In germline, CDR1 is SGHRS, CDR2 YFSETQ. This CDR3 is 16 amino acids long.